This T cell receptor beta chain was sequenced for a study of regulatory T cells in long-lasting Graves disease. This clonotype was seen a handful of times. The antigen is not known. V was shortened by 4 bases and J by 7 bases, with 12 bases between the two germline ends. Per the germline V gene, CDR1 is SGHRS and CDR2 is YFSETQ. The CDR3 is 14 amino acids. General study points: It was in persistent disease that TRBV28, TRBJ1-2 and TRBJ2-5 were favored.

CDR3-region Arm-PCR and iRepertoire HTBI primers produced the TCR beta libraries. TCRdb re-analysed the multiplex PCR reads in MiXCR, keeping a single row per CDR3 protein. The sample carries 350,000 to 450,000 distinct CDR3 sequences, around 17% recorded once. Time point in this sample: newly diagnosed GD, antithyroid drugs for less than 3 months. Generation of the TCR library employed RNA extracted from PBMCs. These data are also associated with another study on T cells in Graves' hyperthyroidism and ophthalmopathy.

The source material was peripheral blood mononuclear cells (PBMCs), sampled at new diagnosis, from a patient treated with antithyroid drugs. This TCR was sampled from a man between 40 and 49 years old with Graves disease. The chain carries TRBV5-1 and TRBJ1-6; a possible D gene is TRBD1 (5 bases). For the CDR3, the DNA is TGCGCCAGCAGCCCGGGGGGGGAAAATTCACCCCTCCACTTT. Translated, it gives CASSPGGENSPLHF.